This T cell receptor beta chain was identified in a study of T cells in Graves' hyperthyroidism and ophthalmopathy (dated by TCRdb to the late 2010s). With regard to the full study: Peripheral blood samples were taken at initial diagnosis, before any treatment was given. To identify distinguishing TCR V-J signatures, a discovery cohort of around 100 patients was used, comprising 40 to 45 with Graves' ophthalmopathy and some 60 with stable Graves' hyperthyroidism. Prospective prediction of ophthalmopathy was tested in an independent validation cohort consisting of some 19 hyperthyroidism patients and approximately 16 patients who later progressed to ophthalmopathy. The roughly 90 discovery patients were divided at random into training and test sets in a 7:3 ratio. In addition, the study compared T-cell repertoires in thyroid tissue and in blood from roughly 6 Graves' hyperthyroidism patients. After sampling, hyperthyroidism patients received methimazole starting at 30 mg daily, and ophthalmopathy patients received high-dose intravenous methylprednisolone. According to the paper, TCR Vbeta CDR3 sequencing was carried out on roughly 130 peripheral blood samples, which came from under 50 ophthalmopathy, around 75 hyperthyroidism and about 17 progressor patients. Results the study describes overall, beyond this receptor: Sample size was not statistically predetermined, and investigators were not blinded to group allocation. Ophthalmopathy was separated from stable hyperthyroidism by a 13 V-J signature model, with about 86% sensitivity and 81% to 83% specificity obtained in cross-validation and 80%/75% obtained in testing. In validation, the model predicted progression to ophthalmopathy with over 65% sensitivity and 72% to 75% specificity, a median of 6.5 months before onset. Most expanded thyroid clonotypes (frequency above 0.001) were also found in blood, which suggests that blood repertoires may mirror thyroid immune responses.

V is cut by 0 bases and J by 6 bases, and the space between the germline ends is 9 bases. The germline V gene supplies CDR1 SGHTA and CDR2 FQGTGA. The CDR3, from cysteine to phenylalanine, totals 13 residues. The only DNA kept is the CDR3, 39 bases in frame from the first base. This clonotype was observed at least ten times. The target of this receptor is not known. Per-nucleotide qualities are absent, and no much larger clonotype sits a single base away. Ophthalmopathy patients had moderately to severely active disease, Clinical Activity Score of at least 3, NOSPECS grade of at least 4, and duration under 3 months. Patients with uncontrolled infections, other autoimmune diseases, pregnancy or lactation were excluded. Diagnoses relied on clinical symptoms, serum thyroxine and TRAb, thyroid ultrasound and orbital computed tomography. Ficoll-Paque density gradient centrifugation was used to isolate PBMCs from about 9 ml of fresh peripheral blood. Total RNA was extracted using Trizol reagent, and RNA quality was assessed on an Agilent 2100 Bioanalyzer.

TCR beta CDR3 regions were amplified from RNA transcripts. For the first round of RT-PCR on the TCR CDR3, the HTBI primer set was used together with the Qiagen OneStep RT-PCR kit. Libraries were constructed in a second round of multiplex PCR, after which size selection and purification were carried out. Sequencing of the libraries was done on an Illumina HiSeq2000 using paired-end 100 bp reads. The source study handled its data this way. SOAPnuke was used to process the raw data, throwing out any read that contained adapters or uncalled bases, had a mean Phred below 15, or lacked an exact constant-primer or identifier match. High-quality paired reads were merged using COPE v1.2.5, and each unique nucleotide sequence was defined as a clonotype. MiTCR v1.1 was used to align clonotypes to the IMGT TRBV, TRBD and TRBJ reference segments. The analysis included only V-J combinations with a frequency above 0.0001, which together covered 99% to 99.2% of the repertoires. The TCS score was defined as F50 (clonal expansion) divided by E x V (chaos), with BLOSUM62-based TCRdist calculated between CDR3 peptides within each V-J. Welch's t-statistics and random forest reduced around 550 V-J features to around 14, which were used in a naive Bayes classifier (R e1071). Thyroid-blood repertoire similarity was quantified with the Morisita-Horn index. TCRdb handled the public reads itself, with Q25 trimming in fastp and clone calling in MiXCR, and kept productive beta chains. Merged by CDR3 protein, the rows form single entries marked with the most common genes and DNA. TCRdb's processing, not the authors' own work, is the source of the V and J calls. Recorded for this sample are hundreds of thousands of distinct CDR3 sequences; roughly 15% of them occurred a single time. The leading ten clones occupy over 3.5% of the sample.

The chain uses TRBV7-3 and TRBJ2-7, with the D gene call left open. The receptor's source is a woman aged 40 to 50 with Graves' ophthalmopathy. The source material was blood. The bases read TGTGCCAGCAGCTTAACAGGCGCAGCCGAGCAGTACTTC. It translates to CASSLTGAAEQYF.